Presented here are 7 T cell receptor beta chains from one specimen sequenced in a study of T cell responses to AZD1222 COVID-19 vaccine. Only in-frame clones appear in the TCRdb table, and some are missing; sequencing was by immunoSEQ multiplex PCR. The sample comprises around 160,000 clones, roughly 92% of which are singletons, and approximately 0.6% rests with the top ten. The input for sequencing was peripheral blood, taken on day 0 of AZD1222 vaccination. The receptors originated from an adult in good health.

This chain's CDR3 is CASSVPGYEAFF. The DNA for the CDR3 is TGCGCCAGCAGTGTACCAGGGTACGAAGCTTTCTTT. The rearrangement joins TRBV10-2 to TRBJ1-1; a weak D match, TRBD1 (5 bases). CDR1 and CDR2 (germline): WSHSY, SAAADI. The germline V and J ends were trimmed by 4 bases and 8 bases, with 11 bases remaining between them. The CDR3 is 12 amino acids.

The V gene is TRBV4-1, the J gene TRBJ1-2, with 11 positions matching TRBD1. Germline V gene sequence: CDR1 MGHRA, CDR2 YSYEKL. The V gene end was trimmed by 0 bases and the J gene end by 5 bases; junction bases not matched to a gene: 17. This CDR3 comprises 20 residues. CDR3 bases: TGCGCCAGCAGCCAAGATTCATTCCGGGACAGGGGGGAGGTTTATTATGGCTACACCTTC. Its protein is CASSQDSFRDRGEVYYGYTF.

The chain recombines TRBV24-1 with TRBJ2-2; TRBD1 matches 7 bases. The germline V gene has CDR1 KGHDR and CDR2 SFDVKD. The CDR3 extends over 15 amino acids. V dropped 5 bases and J dropped 3; count of bases not matched to a gene: 5. The CDR3 protein is CATSAETGYTGELFF. The CDR3 DNA reads as TGTGCCACCAGTGCCGAGACAGGGTACACCGGGGAGCTGTTTTTT.

Regarding this clone: Other nucleotide sequences from this sample produce the same CDR3. The chain uses TRBV7-9 and TRBJ1-1; no reliable D call. Germline V gene data show CDR1 as SEHNR and CDR2 as FQNEAQ (reference sequence). V gave up 3 bases and J gave up 2 bases, with 7 bases separating them. The CDR3 runs 13 residues. Here the CDR3 reads CASSFPGNTEAFF. CDR3 nucleotides: TGTGCCAGCAGCTTTCCAGGCAACACTGAAGCTTTCTTT.

V is TRBV7-8 and J is TRBJ2-5; a possible D gene is TRBD2 (5 bases). The CDR3 sequence is 14 residues long. CDR1 and CDR2 from the germline V gene are SGHVS and FQNEAQ. Trimming left V 1 base short and J 5 bases short, with 11 bases between. The CDR3 here is CASSLGHVAETQYF. The CDR3 DNA reads TGTGCCAGCAGCTTAGGTCATGTAGCGGAGACCCAGTACTTC.

The chain is built from TRBV25-1 and TRBJ2-7, with 7 positions matching TRBD1. The germline V gene encodes CDR1 MGHDK and CDR2 SYGVNS. The ends lost 5 bases at V and 2 bases at J; junction bases unmatched: 6. This CDR3 is 14 amino acids long. The CDR3 DNA reads TGTGCCAGCAGTCCGGTAGGGGGCCCCTACGAGCAGTACTTC. Translated, it gives CASSPVGGPYEQYF.

The chain links TRBV5-1 to TRBJ1-4; D uncertain. This CDR3 comprises 16 residues. V was shortened by 0 bases and J by 0 bases, with 9 bases between the two germline ends. Per the germline V gene, CDR1 is SGHRS and CDR2 is YFSETQ. CDR3 in amino acids: CASSLGAKPTNEKLFF. The DNA for the CDR3 is TGCGCCAGCAGCTTGGGGGCAAAGCCAACTAATGAAAAACTGTTTTTT. The complete variable domain, with remaining parts taken from reference TRBV5-1 and TRBJ1-4, reads KAGVTQTPRYLIKTRGQQVTLSCSPISGHRSVSWYQQTPGQGLQFLFEYFSETQRNKGNFPGRFSGRQFSNSRSEMNVSTLELGDSALYLCASSLGAKPTNEKLFFGSGTQLSVL.